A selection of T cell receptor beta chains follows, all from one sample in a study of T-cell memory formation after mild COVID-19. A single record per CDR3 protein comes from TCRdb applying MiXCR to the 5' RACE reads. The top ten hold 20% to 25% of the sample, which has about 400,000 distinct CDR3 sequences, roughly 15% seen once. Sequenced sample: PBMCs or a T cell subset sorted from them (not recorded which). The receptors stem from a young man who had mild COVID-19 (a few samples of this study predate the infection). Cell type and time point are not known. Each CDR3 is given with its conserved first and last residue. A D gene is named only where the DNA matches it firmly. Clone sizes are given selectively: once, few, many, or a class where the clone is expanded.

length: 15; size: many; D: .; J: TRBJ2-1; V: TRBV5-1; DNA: TGCGCCAGCAGCTTGAAACCTGACTGGGTGAATGAGCAGTTCTTC; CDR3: CASSLKPDWVNEQFF
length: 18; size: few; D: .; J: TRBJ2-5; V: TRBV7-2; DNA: TGTGCCAGCAGCCCATACTCCAAGGGGATACTGTACCAAGAGACCCAGTACTTC; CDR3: CASSPYSKGILYQETQYF
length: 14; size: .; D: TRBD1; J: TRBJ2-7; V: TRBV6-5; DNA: TGTGCCAGCACCGGGGGACAGGGGTACTACGAGCAGTACTTC; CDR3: CASTGGQGYYEQYF
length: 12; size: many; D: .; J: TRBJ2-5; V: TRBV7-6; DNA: TGTGCCAGCAGCTTAGGAGGAAAGACCCAGTACTTC; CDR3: CASSLGGKTQYF
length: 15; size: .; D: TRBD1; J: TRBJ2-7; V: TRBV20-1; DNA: TGCAGTGCCAGGACAGGGTACGAGGCCTCCTACGAGCAGTACTTC; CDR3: CSARTGYEASYEQYF
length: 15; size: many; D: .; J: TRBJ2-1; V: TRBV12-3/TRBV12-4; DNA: TGTGCCAGCAGACCGGATGGGAGCTCCTACAATGAGCAGTTCTTC; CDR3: CASRPDGSSYNEQFF
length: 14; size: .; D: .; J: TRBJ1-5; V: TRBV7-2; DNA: TGTGCCAGCAGCTTAGAATCCTCAAATCAGCCCCAGCATTTT; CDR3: CASSLESSNQPQHF
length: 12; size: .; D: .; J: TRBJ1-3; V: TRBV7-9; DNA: TGTGCCAGCACGCACTCTGGAAACACCATATATTTT; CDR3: CASTHSGNTIYF
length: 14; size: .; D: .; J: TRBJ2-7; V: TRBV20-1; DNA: TGCAGTGCTAAAGGGAATCGAGTAACCTACGAGCAGTACTTC; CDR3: CSAKGNRVTYEQYF
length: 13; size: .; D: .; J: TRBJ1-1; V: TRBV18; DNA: TGTGCCAGCTCCCGCAGGGAAAACACTGAAGCTTTCTTT; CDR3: CASSRRENTEAFF
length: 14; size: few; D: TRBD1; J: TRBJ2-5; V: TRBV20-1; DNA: TGCAGTGCTAGGGTACCAGGGGGACGAGAGACCCAGTACTTC; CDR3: CSARVPGGRETQYF
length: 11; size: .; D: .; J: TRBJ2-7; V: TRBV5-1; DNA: TGTGCCAGCAGCTCCCTCCACGAGCAGTACTTC; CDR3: CASSSLHEQYF
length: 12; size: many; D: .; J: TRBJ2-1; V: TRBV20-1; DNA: TGCAGTGCTCCTAGGTCGGATAATGAGCAGTTCTTC; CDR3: CSAPRSDNEQFF
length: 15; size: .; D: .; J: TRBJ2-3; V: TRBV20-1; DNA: TGCAGTGCTAGGAATTGGGGGACTAGCACAGATACGCAGTATTTT; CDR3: CSARNWGTSTDTQYF
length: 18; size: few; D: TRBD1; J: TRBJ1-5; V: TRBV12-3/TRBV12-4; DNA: TGTGCCAGCAGGGGGACAGGGTATTTTCTGGACGGCAATCAGCCCCAGCATTTT; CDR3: CASRGTGYFLDGNQPQHF
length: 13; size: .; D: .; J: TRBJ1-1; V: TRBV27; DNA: TGTGCCAGTAAGTCTCAACAAAACACTGAAGCTTTCTTT; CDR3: CASKSQQNTEAFF
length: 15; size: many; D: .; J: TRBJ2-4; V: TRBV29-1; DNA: TGCAGCGTTGCTGGAGAAGAACTAGCCAAAAACATTCAGTACTTC; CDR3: CSVAGEELAKNIQYF
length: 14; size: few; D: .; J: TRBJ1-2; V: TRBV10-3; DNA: TGTGCCATCAGTGCCCGGGCCAGTGAGGAAGGCTACACCTTC; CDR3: CAISARASEEGYTF
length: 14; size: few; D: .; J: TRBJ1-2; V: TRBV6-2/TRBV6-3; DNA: TGTGCCAGCAGCCACACGGGACGGACCTATGGCTACACCTTC; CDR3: CASSHTGRTYGYTF
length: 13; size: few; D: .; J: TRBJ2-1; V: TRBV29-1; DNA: TGCAGCCTCTGGGGAGACAGGCACAATGAGCAGTTCTTC; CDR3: CSLWGDRHNEQFF
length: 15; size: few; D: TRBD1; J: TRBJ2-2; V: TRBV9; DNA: TGTGCCAGCAGCGGCCGGACAGGCTCCAACAGGGAGCTGTTTTTT; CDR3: CASSGRTGSNRELFF
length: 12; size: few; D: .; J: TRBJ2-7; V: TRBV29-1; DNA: TGCAGCGTTGAAAATAACTGGGGAGGGCAGTACTTC; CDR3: CSVENNWGGQYF
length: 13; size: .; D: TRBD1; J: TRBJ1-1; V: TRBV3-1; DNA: TGTGCCAGCAGATCAGGGGGGGGGACTGAAGCTTTCTTT; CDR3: CASRSGGGTEAFF
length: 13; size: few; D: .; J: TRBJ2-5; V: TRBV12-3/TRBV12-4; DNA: TGTGCCAGCAGTTCAACAGGTGTGGAGACCCAGTACTTC; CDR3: CASSSTGVETQYF
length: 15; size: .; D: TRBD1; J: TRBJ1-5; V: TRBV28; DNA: TGTGCCAGCAGTTTAAGTCAGGGGGGATATCAGCCCCAGCATTTT; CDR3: CASSLSQGGYQPQHF
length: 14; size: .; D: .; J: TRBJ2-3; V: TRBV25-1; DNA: TGTGCCAGCAGACACGGAGCCAGCACAGATACGCAGTATTTT; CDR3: CASRHGASTDTQYF
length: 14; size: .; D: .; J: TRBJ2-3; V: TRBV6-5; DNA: TGTGCCAGCCGAAACCATCTTAGCGGAGATACGCAGTATTTT; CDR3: CASRNHLSGDTQYF
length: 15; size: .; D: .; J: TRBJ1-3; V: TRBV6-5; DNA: TGTGCCAGCAGGCAACTGGTGTCCTCTGGAAACACCATATATTTT; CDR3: CASRQLVSSGNTIYF
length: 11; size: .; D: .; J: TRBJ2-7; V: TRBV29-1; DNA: TGCAGCGGGCAGGTCTCCTACGAGCAGTACTTC; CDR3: CSGQVSYEQYF
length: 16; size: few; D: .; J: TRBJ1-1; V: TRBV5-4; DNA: TGTGCCAGCAGCTTTCGCGACAGAGGGCTGAACACTGAAGCTTTCTTT; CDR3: CASSFRDRGLNTEAFF
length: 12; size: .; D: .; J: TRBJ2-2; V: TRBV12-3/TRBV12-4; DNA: TGTGCCAGCAAAAAAGGGGCCGGGGAGCTGTTTTTT; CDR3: CASKKGAGELFF
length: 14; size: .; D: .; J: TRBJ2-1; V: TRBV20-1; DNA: TGCAGTGCTAGAAAACGGGGGCCGGGGAATGAGCAGTTCTTC; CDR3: CSARKRGPGNEQFF
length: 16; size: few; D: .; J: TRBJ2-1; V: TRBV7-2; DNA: TGTGCCAGCTCCCTGGGGCTATTAACCTCCTACAATGAGCAGTTCTTC; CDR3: CASSLGLLTSYNEQFF
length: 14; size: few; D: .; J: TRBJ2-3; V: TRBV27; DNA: TGTGCCAGCAGTTTTCAGGCAGGCACAGATACGCAGTATTTT; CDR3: CASSFQAGTDTQYF
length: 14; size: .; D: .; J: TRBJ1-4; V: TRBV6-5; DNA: TGTGCCAGCAGTCCCCTTAATGGGAATGAAAAACTGTTTTTT; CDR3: CASSPLNGNEKLFF
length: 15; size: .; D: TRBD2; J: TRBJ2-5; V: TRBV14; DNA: TGTGCCAGCAGCCATCGCGGGGGATGGGTTCAGACCCAGTACTTC; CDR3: CASSHRGGWVQTQYF
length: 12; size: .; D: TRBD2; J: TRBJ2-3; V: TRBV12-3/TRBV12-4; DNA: TGTGCCAGCACTGGGGGGGGAAATACGCAGTATTTT; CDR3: CASTGGGNTQYF
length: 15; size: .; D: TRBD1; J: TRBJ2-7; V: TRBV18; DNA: TGTGCCAGCTCACTTTCCGGGACAGGGGGAAACGAGCAGTACTTC; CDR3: CASSLSGTGGNEQYF
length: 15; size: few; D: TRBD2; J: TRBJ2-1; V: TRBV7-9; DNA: TGTGCCAGCAGGTATCTAGCGGAGAATTACAATGAGCAGTTCTTC; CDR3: CASRYLAENYNEQFF
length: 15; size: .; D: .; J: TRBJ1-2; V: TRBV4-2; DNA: TGTGCCAGCAGCCAGGAGGAATCCCGTAACTATGGCTACACCTTC; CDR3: CASSQEESRNYGYTF
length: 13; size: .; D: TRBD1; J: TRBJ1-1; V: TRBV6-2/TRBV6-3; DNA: TGTGCCAGCAGTTCTATCAGGGGGACTGAAGCTTTCTTT; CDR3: CASSSIRGTEAFF
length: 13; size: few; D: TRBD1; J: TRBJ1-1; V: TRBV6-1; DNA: TGTGCCAGCATGTTACAGGGGTATTCCGAAGCTTTCTTT; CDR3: CASMLQGYSEAFF